This T cell receptor (beta chain) was sequenced in a study of cytomegalovirus exposure and HLA in healthy donors. General study results and limits: Reportedly, fewer N-insertions than the approximately 700-donor mean appeared in an Asian-associated ancestry cluster in a later analysis. Among the CMV-associated chains, three were confirmed in vitro as specific for CMV antigens. Common viral pathogens seemed, in a later analysis, to connect with several of the most significant clusters. Sequencing likely produced, as an artifact, a cluster of highly shared sequence variants.

Trimming removed 4 bases at V and 4 bases at J, with 16 bases between. Germline V gene sequence: CDR1 GTSNPN, CDR2 SVGIG (reference sequence). CDR3 length: 14 residues. This clone is a singleton in its sample. The antigen is unknown. Researchers ran the PCR with 60 Vbeta and 13 Jbeta primers. TCRdb's table, derived via immunoSEQ multiplex PCR, lists solely in-frame clones and lacks some. The sample has 100,000 to 150,000 clones; 60% to 75% are singletons. Sequenced input: PBMCs. The chain is built from TRBV30 and TRBJ1-1; no reliable D call. The sequence came from a woman in her forties or fifties in good health and CMV-seropositive. CDR3 loop: CAWNIERFGTEAFF. DNA of the CDR3: TGTGCCTGGAATATCGAGCGTTTTGGCACTGAAGCTTTCTTT.